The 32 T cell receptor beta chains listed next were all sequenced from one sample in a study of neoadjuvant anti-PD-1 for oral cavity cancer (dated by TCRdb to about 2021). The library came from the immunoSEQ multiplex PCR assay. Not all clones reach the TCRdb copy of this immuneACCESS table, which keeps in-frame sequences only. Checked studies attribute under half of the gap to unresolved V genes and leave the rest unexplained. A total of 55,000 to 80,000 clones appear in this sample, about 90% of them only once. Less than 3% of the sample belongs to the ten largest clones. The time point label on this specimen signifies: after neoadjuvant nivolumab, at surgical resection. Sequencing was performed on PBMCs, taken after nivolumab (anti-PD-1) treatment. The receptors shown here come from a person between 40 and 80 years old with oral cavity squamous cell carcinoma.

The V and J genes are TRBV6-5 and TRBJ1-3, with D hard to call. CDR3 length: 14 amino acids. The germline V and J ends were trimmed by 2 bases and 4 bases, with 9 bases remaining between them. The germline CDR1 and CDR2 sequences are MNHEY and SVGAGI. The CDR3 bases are TGTGCCAGCAGTTACGGGCGGCCAGGAAACACCATATATTTT. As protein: CASSYGRPGNTIYF.

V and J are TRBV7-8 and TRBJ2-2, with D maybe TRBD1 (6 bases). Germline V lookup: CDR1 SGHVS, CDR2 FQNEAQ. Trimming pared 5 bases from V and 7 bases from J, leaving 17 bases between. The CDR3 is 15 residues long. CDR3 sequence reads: CASSQGWQVGGELFF. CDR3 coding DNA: TGTGCCAGCAGCCAGGGGTGGCAGGTTGGCGGGGAGCTGTTTTTT.

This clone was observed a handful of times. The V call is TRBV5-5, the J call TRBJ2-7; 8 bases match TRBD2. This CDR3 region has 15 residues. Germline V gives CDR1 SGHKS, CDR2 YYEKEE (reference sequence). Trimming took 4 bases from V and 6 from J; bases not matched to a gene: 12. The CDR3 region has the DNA TGTGCCAGCAGCCGTGCGGGACTAGGGCGTCTCGAGCAGTACTTC. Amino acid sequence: CASSRAGLGRLEQYF.

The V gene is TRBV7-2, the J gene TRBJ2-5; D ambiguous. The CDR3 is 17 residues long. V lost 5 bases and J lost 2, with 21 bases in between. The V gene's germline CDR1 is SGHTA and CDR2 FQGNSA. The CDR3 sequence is CASSPPLGYGLQETQYF. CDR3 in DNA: TGTGCCAGCAGCCCCCCCCTGGGCTATGGGTTACAAGAGACCCAGTACTTC.

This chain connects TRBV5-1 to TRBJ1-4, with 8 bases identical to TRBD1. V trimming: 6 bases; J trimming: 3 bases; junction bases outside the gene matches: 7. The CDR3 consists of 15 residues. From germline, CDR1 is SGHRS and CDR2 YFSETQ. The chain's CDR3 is CASKSQGAANEKLFF. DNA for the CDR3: TGCGCCAGCAAATCCCAGGGGGCGGCTAATGAAAAACTGTTTTTT.

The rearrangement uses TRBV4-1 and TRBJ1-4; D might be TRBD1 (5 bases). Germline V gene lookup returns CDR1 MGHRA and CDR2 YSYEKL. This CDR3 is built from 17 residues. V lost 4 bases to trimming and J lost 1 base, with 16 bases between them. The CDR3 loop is CASSLGPGMLTNEKLFF. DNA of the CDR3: TGCGCCAGCAGCCTGGGGCCGGGGATGTTAACTAATGAAAAACTGTTTTTT.

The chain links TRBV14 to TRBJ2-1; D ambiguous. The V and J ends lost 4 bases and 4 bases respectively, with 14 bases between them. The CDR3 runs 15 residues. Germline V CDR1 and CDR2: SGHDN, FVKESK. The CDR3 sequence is CASSLPVTGYNEQFF. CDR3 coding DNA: TGTGCCAGCAGCCTGCCCGTGACTGGGTACAATGAGCAGTTCTTC.

CDR3 coding DNA: TGTGCCAGTAGTAGGGCAGGGGGGTACAATGAGCAGTTCTTC. Amino acid sequence: CASSRAGGYNEQFF. V gene TRBV19 combines with J gene TRBJ2-1, with D possibly TRBD1 on 7 matching bases. This CDR3 comprises 14 residues. CDR1 LNHDA and CDR2 SQIVND come from the germline V gene (reference sequence). V lost 4 bases and J 4 bases, leaving 11 bases between the germline ends.

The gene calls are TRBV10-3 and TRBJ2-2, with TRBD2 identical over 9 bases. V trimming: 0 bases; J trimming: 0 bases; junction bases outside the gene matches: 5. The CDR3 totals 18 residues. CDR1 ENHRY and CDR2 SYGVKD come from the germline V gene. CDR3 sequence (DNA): TGTGCCATCAGTGAGTCCCAGCGGGGGGCGGCGAACACCGGGGAGCTGTTTTTT. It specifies CAISESQRGAANTGELFF.

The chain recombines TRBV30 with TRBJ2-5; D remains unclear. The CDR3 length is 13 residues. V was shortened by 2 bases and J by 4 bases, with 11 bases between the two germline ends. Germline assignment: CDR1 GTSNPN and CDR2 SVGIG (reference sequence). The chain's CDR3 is CAWSRSSRETQYF. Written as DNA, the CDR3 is TGTGCCTGGAGTAGGTCCTCGAGAGAGACCCAGTACTTC. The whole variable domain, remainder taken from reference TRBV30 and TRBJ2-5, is SQTIHQWPATLVQPVGSPLSLECTVEGTSNPNLYWYRQAAGRGLQLLFYSVGIGQISSEVPQNLSASRPQDRQFILSSKKLLLSDSGFYLCAWSRSSRETQYFGPGTRLLVL.

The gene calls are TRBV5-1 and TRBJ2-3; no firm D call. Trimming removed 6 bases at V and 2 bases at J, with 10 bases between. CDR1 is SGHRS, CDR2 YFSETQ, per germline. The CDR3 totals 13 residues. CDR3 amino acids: CASNVGNTDTQYF. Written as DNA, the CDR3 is TGCGCCAGCAACGTCGGAAACACAGATACGCAGTATTTT.

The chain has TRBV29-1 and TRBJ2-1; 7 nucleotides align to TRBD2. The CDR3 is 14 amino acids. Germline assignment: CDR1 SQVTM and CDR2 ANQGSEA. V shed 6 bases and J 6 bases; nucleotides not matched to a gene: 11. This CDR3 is CSVKGREMANEQFF. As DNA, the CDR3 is TGCAGCGTCAAGGGGCGGGAGATGGCCAATGAGCAGTTCTTC.

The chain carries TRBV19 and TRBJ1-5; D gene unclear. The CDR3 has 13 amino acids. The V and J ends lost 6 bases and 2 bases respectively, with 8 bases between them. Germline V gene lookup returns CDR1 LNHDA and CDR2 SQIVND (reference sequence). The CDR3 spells CASRLARNQPQHF. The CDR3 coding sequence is TGTGCCAGTAGGTTGGCTCGCAATCAGCCCCAGCATTTT.

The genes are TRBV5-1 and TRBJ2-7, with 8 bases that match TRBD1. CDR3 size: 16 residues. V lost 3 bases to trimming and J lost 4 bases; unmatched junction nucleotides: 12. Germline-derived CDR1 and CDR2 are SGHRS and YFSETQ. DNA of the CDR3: TGCGCCAGCAGCTCGGACAAGGCAGGGGGCCCATACGAGCAGTACTTC. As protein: CASSSDKAGGPYEQYF. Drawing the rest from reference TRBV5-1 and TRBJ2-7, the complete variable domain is KAGVTQTPRYLIKTRGQQVTLSCSPISGHRSVSWYQQTPGQGLQFLFEYFSETQRNKGNFPGRFSGRQFSNSRSEMNVSTLELGDSALYLCASSSDKAGGPYEQYFGPGTRLTVT.

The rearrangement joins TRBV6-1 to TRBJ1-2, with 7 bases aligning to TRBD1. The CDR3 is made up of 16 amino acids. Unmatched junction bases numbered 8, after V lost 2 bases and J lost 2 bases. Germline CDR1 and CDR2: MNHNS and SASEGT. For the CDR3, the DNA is TGTGCCAGCAGTGAATATGTGACAGGGAGGAACTATGGCTACACCTTC. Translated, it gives CASSEYVTGRNYGYTF.

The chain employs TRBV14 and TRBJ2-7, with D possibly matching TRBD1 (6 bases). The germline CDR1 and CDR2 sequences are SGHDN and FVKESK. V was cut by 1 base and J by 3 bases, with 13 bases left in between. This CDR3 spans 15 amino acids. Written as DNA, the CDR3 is TGTGCCAGCAGCCAAGTGTTGAGGGGGTTCTACGAGCAGTACTTC. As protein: CASSQVLRGFYEQYF.

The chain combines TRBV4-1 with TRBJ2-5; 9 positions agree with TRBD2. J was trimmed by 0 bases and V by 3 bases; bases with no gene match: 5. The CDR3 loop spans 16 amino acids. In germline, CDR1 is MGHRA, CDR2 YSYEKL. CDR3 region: CASSHPLAGYQETQYF. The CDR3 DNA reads TGCGCCAGCAGCCACCCCCTAGCGGGGTACCAAGAGACCCAGTACTTC.

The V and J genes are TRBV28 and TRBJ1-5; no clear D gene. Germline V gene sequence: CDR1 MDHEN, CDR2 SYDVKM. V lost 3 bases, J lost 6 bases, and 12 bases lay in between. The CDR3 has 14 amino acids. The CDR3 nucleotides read TGTGCCAGCAGTTTGTCCCTTCCGAGTCAGCCCCAGCATTTT. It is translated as CASSLSLPSQPQHF.

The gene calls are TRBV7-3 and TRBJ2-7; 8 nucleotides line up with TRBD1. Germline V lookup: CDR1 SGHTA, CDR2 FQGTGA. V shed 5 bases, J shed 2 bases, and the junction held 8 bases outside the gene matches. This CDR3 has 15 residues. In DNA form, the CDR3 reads TGTGCCAGCAGCCGCGGACAGGGCCCTGCCTACGAGCAGTACTTC. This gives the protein CASSRGQGPAYEQYF.

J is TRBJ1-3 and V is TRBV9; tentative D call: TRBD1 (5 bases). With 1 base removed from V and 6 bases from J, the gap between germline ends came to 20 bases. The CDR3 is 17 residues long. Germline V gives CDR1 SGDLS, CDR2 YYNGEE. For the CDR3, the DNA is TGTGCCAGCAGCGTAATGACGGGGGAGGGGATGAAAAACACCATATATTTT. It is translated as CASSVMTGEGMKNTIYF. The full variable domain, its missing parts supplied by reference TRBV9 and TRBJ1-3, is DSGVTQTPKHLITATGQRVTLRCSPRSGDLSVYWYQQSLDQGLQFLIQYYNGEERAKGNILERFSAQQFPDLHSELNLSSLELGDSALYFCASSVMTGEGMKNTIYFGEGSWLTVV.

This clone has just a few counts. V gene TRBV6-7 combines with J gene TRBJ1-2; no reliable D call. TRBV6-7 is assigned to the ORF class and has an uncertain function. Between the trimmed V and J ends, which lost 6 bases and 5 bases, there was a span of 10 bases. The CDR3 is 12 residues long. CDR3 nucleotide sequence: TGTGCCAGCAGGGCCCAGGCGTATGGCTACACCTTC. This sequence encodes CASRAQAYGYTF.

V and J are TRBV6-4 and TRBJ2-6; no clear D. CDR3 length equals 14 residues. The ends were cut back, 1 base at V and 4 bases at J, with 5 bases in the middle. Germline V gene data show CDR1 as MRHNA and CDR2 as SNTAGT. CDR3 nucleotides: TGTGCCAGCAGTGACTGGGTCGGGGCCAACGTCCTGACTTTC. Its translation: CASSDWVGANVLTF.

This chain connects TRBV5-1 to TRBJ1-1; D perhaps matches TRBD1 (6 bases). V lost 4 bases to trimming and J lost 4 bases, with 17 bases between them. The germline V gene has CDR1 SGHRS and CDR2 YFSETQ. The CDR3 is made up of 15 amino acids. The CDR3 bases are TGCGCCAGCAGCCCAGGGGCAGGGCGGACCACTGAAGCTTTCTTT. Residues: CASSPGAGRTTEAFF.

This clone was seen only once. For the CDR3, the DNA is TGTGCCAGCAGTTTATCGATAGGGCCCTCCTATAATTCACCCCTCCACTTT. It is translated as CASSLSIGPSYNSPLHF. The V gene is TRBV27, the J gene TRBJ1-6, with D unclear. Trimming cost V 0 bases and J 0 bases, with 9 bases left between them. Germline values: CDR1 MNHEY, CDR2 SMNVEV (reference sequence). This CDR3 spans 17 amino acids.

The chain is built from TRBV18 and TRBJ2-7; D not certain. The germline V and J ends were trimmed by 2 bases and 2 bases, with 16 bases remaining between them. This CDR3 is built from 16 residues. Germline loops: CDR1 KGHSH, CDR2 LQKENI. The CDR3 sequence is CASSPDTGLQAYEQYF. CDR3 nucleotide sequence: TGTGCCAGCTCACCAGATACCGGGTTACAAGCCTACGAGCAGTACTTC.

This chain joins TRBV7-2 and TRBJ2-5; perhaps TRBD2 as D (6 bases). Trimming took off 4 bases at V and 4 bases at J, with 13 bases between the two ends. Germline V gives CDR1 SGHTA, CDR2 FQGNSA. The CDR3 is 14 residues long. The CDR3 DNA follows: TGTGCCAGCAGCTCAATACGGGGGTCAGAGACCCAGTACTTC. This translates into CASSSIRGSETQYF.

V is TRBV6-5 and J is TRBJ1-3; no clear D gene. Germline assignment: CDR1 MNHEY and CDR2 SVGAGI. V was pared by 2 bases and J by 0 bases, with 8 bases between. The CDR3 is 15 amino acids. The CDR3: CASSYDSLSGNTIYF. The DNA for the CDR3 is TGTGCCAGCAGTTACGACTCCCTCTCTGGAAACACCATATATTTT.

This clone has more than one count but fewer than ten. The CDR3 sequence is CASSTRWGGSYEQYF. CDR3 DNA: TGTGCCAGCAGCACCCGGTGGGGAGGCTCCTACGAGCAGTACTTC. V gene TRBV7-8 combines with J gene TRBJ2-7, with D possibly being TRBD2 (6 bases). Germline V lookup: CDR1 SGHVS, CDR2 FQNEAQ. The CDR3 length is 15 residues. V lost 5 bases to trimming and J lost 0 bases, with 14 bases between them.

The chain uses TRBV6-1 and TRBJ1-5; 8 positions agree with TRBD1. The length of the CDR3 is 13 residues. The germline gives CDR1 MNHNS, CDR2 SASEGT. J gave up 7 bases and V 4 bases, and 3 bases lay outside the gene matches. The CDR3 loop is CASSVDRVQPQHF. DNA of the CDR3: TGTGCCAGCAGTGTGGACAGGGTCCAGCCCCAGCATTTT.

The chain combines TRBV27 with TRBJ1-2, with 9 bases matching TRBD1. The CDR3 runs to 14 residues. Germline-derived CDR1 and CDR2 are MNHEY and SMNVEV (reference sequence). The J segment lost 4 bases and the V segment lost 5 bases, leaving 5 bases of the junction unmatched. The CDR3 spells CASSPRDRAYGYTF. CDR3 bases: TGTGCCAGCAGTCCCCGGGACAGGGCCTATGGCTACACCTTC.

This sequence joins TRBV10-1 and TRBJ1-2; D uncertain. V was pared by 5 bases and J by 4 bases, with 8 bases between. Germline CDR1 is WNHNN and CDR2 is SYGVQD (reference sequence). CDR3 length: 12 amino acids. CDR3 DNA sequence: TGCGCCAGCAGTCATGACCGCTATGGCTACACCTTC. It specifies CASSHDRYGYTF.

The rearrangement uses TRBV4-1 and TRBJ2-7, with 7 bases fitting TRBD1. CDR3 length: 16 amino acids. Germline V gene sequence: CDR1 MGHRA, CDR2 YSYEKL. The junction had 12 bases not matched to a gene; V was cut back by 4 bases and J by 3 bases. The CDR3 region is CASSRAYGGQNYEQYF. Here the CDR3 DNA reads TGCGCCAGCAGCCGAGCCTATGGGGGACAGAACTACGAGCAGTACTTC.